What follows describes a single T cell receptor (beta chain). Its antigen remains unknown. The CDR3 runs 15 residues. Germline V gene sequence: CDR1 SNHLY, CDR2 FYNNEI. J was trimmed by 2 bases and V by 6 bases; bases with no gene match: 10. This specimen comes from a study of T cell responses to AZD1222 COVID-19 vaccine. Study at large: The analysis combined second doses at about 4 or about 12 weeks.

General study findings and limits: Mostly white British, mostly female donors; authors suggested clonal diversity may be underestimated. Baseline seropositives among AZD1222 recipients totaled only five or six.

Method: immunoSEQ multiplex PCR; TCRdb's copy keeps in-frame clones and lacks some. The table shows about 100,000 clones, with 85% to 90% occurring only once. The source was peripheral blood, collected on day 0 of AZD1222 vaccination. This sequence originates from an adult in good health. The chain carries TRBV2 and TRBJ2-7, with 7 bases identical to TRBD1. CDR3 nucleotide sequence: TGTGCCAGCAGGGTGGATCGGGACAGAACCTACGAGCAGTACTTC. It codes for CASRVDRDRTYEQYF. The whole variable domain, filled in from reference TRBV2 and TRBJ2-7, reads EPEVTQTPSHQVTQMGQEVILRCVPISNHLYFYWYRQILGQKVEFLVSFYNNEISEKSEIFDDQFSVERPDGSNFTLKIRSTKLEDSAMYFCASRVDRDRTYEQYFGPGTRLTVT.